This entry describes one TCR beta chain. The germline gene is not matched at one end of the junction; a read error may be the cause. The data were obtained in a study of cytomegalovirus exposure and HLA in healthy donors. The CDR3 runs to 13 residues. Germline assignment: CDR1 SGHTA and CDR2 FQGNSA. Primers for the PCR totalled 60 Vbeta and 13 Jbeta. Repertoires were generated with immunoSEQ multiplex PCR, while TCRdb's copy carries only in-frame clones and drops some. This table holds more than 100,000 clones, 70% to 80% found once. Material: PBMCs. V usage is TRBV7-2 and J usage is TRBJ1-1, with unresolved D. The source of this sequence is a woman aged 40 to 50 in good health and CMV-seropositive. The CDR3 nucleotides are TGTGCCGGCAGCCTTGGGAGAAACACTGAAGCTTTCTTT. It yields the protein CAGSLGRNTEAFF.